Shown below are 27 T cell receptor beta chains from a single sample sequenced in a study of blood T cell repertoires in COVID-19. Using immunoSEQ multiplex PCR, the repertoire was profiled, and TCRdb retains in-frame clones only, with some absent. The sample shows approximately 300,000 clones, over 80% of them seen only once. Sequenced sample: peripheral blood. These receptors came from a middle-aged woman with acute or convalescent COVID-19.

The rearrangement joins TRBV10-1 to TRBJ2-3; perhaps TRBD1 as D (5 bases). Germline values: CDR1 WNHNN, CDR2 SYGVQD (reference sequence). This CDR3 spans 14 amino acids. V was clipped by 6 bases and J by 1 base, with 11 bases between them. Here the CDR3 DNA reads TGCGCCAGCAGCAAAGACAGAGGCACAGATACGCAGTATTTT. It is translated as CASSKDRGTDTQYF.

The rearrangement uses TRBV24-1 and TRBJ1-5; D not certain. The CDR3 runs to 17 residues. Germline CDR1 reads KGHDR; CDR2 reads SFDVKD. V lost 12 bases and J 0 bases, leaving 23 bases between the germline ends. DNA of the CDR3: TGTGCCGCCGAATGGGAGCCTCTCCTTTATAGCAATCAGCCCCAGCATTTT. Protein sequence: CAAEWEPLLYSNQPQHF.

The chain has TRBV2 and TRBJ1-2; the D is unclear. V lost 6 bases and J lost 3, with 8 bases in between. The length of the CDR3 is 12 residues. From germline, CDR1 is SNHLY and CDR2 FYNNEI. The CDR3 region is CASREEYYGYTF. DNA for the CDR3: TGTGCCAGCAGGGAGGAGTACTATGGCTACACCTTC.

In its sample, this clone was seen a few times. The chain joins TRBV15 to TRBJ1-2; no firm D call. The CDR3 length is 18 residues. The V gene's germline CDR1 is LNHNV and CDR2 YYDKDF (reference sequence). V was cut by 0 bases and J by 0 bases, with 17 bases left in between. The CDR3 protein is CATSRDPQARKANYGYTF. CDR3 nucleotides: TGTGCCACCAGCAGAGATCCCCAGGCCAGAAAGGCTAACTATGGCTACACCTTC.

This chain joins TRBV24-1 and TRBJ2-1; D might be TRBD1 (5 bases). The CDR3 consists of 13 residues. CDR1 is KGHDR, CDR2 SFDVKD, per germline. Trimming removed 3 bases at V and 8 bases at J, with 10 bases between. The CDR3 sequence: CATSDTTVDEQFF. CDR3 in DNA: TGTGCCACCAGTGATACGACAGTTGATGAGCAGTTCTTC.

This rearrangement joins TRBV7-6 to TRBJ1-5; no reliable D call. In germline, CDR1 is SGHVS, CDR2 FNYEAQ. Trimming left V 1 base short and J 1 base short, with 8 bases between. The CDR3 length is 15 residues. This chain's CDR3 is CASSLVPGSNQPQHF. For the CDR3, the DNA is TGTGCCAGCAGCTTAGTCCCAGGAAGCAATCAGCCCCAGCATTTT.

In DNA, the CDR3 is TGTGCCAGCAGCTCAGAAAGTCGGGGTGAAGCTTTCTTT. The encoded protein is CASSSESRGEAFF. The V call is TRBV7-9, the J call TRBJ1-1; no reliable D call. The germline V and J ends were trimmed by 4 bases and 7 bases, with 13 bases remaining between them. Germline V gene data show CDR1 as SEHNR and CDR2 as FQNEAQ (reference sequence). This CDR3 comprises 13 residues.

In DNA form, the CDR3 reads TGTGCCAGCAGCGTAGCCGGGACCACGGGCAGGGGCACTGAAGCTTTCTTT. Its protein is CASSVAGTTGRGTEAFF. The V call is TRBV9, the J call TRBJ1-1, with D perhaps TRBD1 (6 bases). The CDR3 has 17 residues. Germline CDR1 and CDR2: SGDLS and YYNGEE. V was trimmed by 0 bases and J by 4 bases, leaving 19 bases between them.

CDR3 sequence (DNA): TGTGCCAGCAGCCCGCCCGGTGATACGCAGTATTTT. Protein product: CASSPPGDTQYF. The chain employs TRBV7-9 and TRBJ2-3; no firm D call. V was cut by 5 bases and J by 6 bases, with 9 bases left in between. Germline V gene sequence: CDR1 SEHNR, CDR2 FQNEAQ (reference sequence). The CDR3 totals 12 residues. Full variable domain (rest looked up from reference TRBV7-9 and TRBJ2-3): DTGVSQNPRHKITKRGQNVTFRCDPISEHNRLYWYRQTLGQGPEFLTYFQNEAQLEKSRLLSDRFSAERPKGSFSTLEIQRTEQGDSAMYLCASSPPGDTQYFGPGTRLTVL.

Only a few counts were recorded for this clone. The CDR3 sequence is CASSPDRVVVGNTIYF. The DNA for the CDR3 is TGCGCCAGCAGTCCGGACAGGGTAGTTGTTGGAAACACCATATATTTT. The rearrangement uses TRBV10-2 and TRBJ1-3; TRBD1 matches at 8 bases. J was trimmed by 3 bases and V by 5 bases; bases with no gene match: 9. The germline V gene encodes CDR1 WSHSY and CDR2 SAAADI. The CDR3 consists of 16 residues.

V usage is TRBV12-5 and J usage is TRBJ1-5; D gene uncertain. The CDR3 length is 15 residues. The V gene's germline CDR1 is LGHNT and CDR2 FRNRAP. V was trimmed by 1 base and J by 3 bases, leaving 10 bases between them. The CDR3 coding sequence is TGTGCTAGTGGTTTGGATACAGTTATCAATCAGCCCCAGCATTTT. Residues: CASGLDTVINQPQHF.

The rearrangement links TRBV11-2 to TRBJ1-6; D is undetermined. The V end lost 5 bases, the J end lost 10 bases, and 15 bases lay between the germline ends. Germline lookup yields CDR1 SGHAT and CDR2 FQNNGV. CDR3 length: 14 amino acids. CDR3 coding DNA: TGTGCCAGCAGCCCTATCAGAGGCGTCTCACCCCTCCACTTT. Translating it yields CASSPIRGVSPLHF. Filled out from reference TRBV11-2 and TRBJ1-6, the complete variable domain reads EAGVAQSPRYKIIEKRQSVAFWCNPISGHATLYWYQQILGQGPKLLIQFQNNGVVDDSQLPKDRFSAERLKGVDSTLKIQPAKLEDSAVYLCASSPIRGVSPLHFGNGTRLTVT.

The chain combines TRBV28 with TRBJ2-5; 8 bases are shared with TRBD2. The J segment lost 4 bases and the V segment lost 6 bases, leaving 7 bases of the junction unmatched. The germline V gene encodes CDR1 MDHEN and CDR2 SYDVKM. The CDR3 length is 14 residues. This CDR3 reads CASRGAGGGETQYF. The CDR3 DNA reads TGTGCCAGCAGAGGGGCGGGGGGAGGAGAGACCCAGTACTTC.

The genes are TRBV3-1 (or the pseudogene TRBV3-2) and TRBJ2-5; D ambiguous. Germline V gene data show CDR1 as LGHDT and CDR2 as YNNKEL (reference sequence). This CDR3 contains 13 residues. Trimming took off 0 bases at V and 3 bases at J, with 5 bases between the two ends. This CDR3 is CASSQDLEETQYF. The DNA for the CDR3 is TGTGCCAGCAGCCAAGATCTCGAAGAGACCCAGTACTTC.

The chain couples TRBV11-2 to TRBJ2-3; 15 nucleotides match TRBD2. The CDR3 is made up of 18 amino acids. V lost 4 bases to trimming and J lost 5 bases; unmatched junction nucleotides: 10. Germline lookup yields CDR1 SGHAT and CDR2 FQNNGV. CDR3 DNA sequence: TGTGCCAGCAGCTCGACTAGGACTAGCGGGGGGGCTGAAGATACGCAGTATTTT. Its protein is CASSSTRTSGGAEDTQYF.

This chain uses TRBV29-1 with TRBJ2-5; TRBD1 matches at 7 bases. Trimming cost V 6 bases and J 1 base; bases outside gene matches: 5. The CDR3 totals 13 residues. Germline V gene lookup returns CDR1 SQVTM and CDR2 ANQGSEA. CDR3 coding DNA: TGCAGCGTCTCCGGACAGGTCCAAGAGACCCAGTACTTC. This codes for CSVSGQVQETQYF.

The rearrangement uses TRBV12-5 and TRBJ2-3; the match to TRBD2 covers 14 bases. Germline CDR1 reads LGHNT; CDR2 reads FRNRAP. Unmatched junction bases numbered 5, after V lost 1 base and J lost 5 bases. The CDR3 consists of 17 residues. CDR3 bases: TGTGCTAGTGGTTTGGGACTAGCGGGGGGGCGAGGAGATACGCAGTATTTT. Protein product: CASGLGLAGGRGDTQYF.

CDR3 in amino acids: CSVEGTGGPNYGYTF. The CDR3 DNA is TGCAGCGTTGAAGGGACAGGGGGGCCTAACTATGGCTACACCTTC. The V call is TRBV29-1, the J call TRBJ1-2; the match to TRBD1 covers 10 bases. CDR3 length: 15 residues. CDR1 and CDR2 (germline): SQVTM, ANQGSEA. Trimming at V came to 1 base and at J to 0 bases, leaving 2 bases not matched to a gene.

The J gene is TRBJ2-3, the V gene TRBV5-5; tentatively, D is TRBD1 (6 bases). The germline CDR1 and CDR2 sequences are SGHKS and YYEKEE (reference sequence). Deletions cut 4 bases from V and 3 bases from J, with 15 bases between. The CDR3 is 15 amino acids. The CDR3 DNA reads as TGTGCCAGCAGCCCTTGGGGGCCTGAAACAGATACGCAGTATTTT. Protein product: CASSPWGPETDTQYF. The whole variable domain, remainder taken from reference TRBV5-5 and TRBJ2-3, is DAGVTQSPTHLIKTRGQQVTLRCSPISGHKSVSWYQQVLGQGPQFIFQYYEKEERGRGNFPDRFSARQFPNYSSELNVNALLLGDSALYLCASSPWGPETDTQYFGPGTRLTVL.

This chain joins TRBV5-1 and TRBJ2-1, with 7 positions matching TRBD2. The CDR3 is 13 amino acids. Trimming removed 3 bases from V and 7 bases from J; junction bases left unmatched: 4. Germline values: CDR1 SGHRS, CDR2 YFSETQ. CDR3 bases: TGCGCCAGCAGCTGGACGGGGGGAAATGAGCAGTTCTTC. Translated: CASSWTGGNEQFF.

This rearrangement joins TRBV10-3 to TRBJ2-1; 8 bases align to TRBD2. The CDR3 covers 13 residues. CDR1 is ENHRY, CDR2 SYGVKD, per germline. Unmatched junction bases numbered 8, after V lost 9 bases and J lost 7 bases. The CDR3 reads CAISPGGRNEQFF. The CDR3 nucleotides read TGTGCCATTTCCCCGGGGGGGCGAAATGAGCAGTTCTTC.

V gene TRBV7-3 combines with J gene TRBJ1-4; D gene unclear. Germline CDR1 reads SGHTA; CDR2 reads FQGTGA. Trimming took off 1 base at V and 3 bases at J, with 9 bases between the two ends. The CDR3 consists of 15 residues. The CDR3 DNA reads TGTGCCAGCAGCTTAAGCGGGTCCTCTAATGAAAAACTGTTTTTT. Translation: CASSLSGSSNEKLFF.

The V gene is TRBV5-5, the J gene TRBJ2-7; TRBD1 agrees at 7 bases. Germline lookup yields CDR1 SGHKS and CDR2 YYEKEE (reference sequence). There are 13 residues in the CDR3. V was pared by 4 bases and J by 2 bases, with 3 bases of the junction left unmatched. The CDR3 reads CASSRQGTYEQYV. The CDR3 DNA reads TGTGCCAGCAGCCGACAGGGAACCTACGAGCAGTACGTC.

The chain has TRBV6-4 and TRBJ2-7; unclear D gene. Trimming stripped 8 bases from V and 6 bases from J, with 8 bases between. CDR1 and CDR2 (germline): MRHNA, SNTAGT. The CDR3 consists of 10 residues. The CDR3 sequence: CASRVSEQYV. The CDR3, as DNA: TGTGCCAGCCGCGTATCCGAGCAGTACGTC.

This clone has a handful of counts. The chain uses TRBV6-5 and TRBJ2-5, with TRBD1 matching over 11 bases. V gave up 0 bases and J gave up 5 bases; unmatched junction bases: 5. The CDR3 loop spans 16 amino acids. Germline CDR1 MNHEY, CDR2 SVGAGI. The CDR3 DNA sequence: TGTGCCAGCAGTTACTCGGCGGGACAGGGGGGGGAGACCCAGTACTTC. Translating it yields CASSYSAGQGGETQYF.

This clone occurred once. The chain joins TRBV4-1 to TRBJ2-6; maybe TRBD1 (5 bases). Germline V CDR1 and CDR2: MGHRA, YSYEKL. Trimming removed 5 bases at V and 4 bases at J, with 21 bases between. CDR3 length equals 18 residues. Here the CDR3 reads CASSTSGPPLWGANVLTF. The CDR3 bases are TGCGCCAGCAGCACCTCAGGGCCCCCCCTGTGGGGGGCCAACGTCCTGACTTTC.

This clone was detected only once. This chain joins TRBV7-6 and TRBJ2-5, with no clear D. The CDR3 covers 15 residues. From germline, CDR1 is SGHVS and CDR2 FNYEAQ. V was trimmed by 1 base and J by 2 bases, leaving 11 bases between them. CDR3 nucleotide sequence: TGTGCCAGCAGCTTAGTTGTGTCAGGACAAGAGACCCAGTACTTC. Encoded protein: CASSLVVSGQETQYF.